The sample holds many counts of the clone carrying this T cell receptor (beta chain). Antigen specificity is unknown. This CDR3 spans 16 amino acids. Trimming pared 0 bases from V and 1 base from J, leaving 10 bases between. Germline V lookup: CDR1 SGHRS, CDR2 YFSETQ. Ophthalmopathic donors had moderate-to-severe activity, CAS ≥3 and NOSPECS ≥4, with disease that had lasted under 3 months. The data belong to a study of Graves' ophthalmopathy and Graves' hyperthyroidism. Study-level findings and limits: Clonotypes were expanded in thyroid at above 0.001 frequency, and most also appeared in blood.

The TCR beta CDR3 regions underwent amplification from RNA transcripts. First-round RT-PCR relied on HTBI primers, and a second-round multiplex PCR came next. TCRdb used MiXCR to reprocess the multiplex PCR reads, holding one entry per CDR3 protein. The sample contains approximately 500,000 distinct CDR3 sequences, about 15% of which appear only once. This receptor was taken from a woman aged 30 to 39 with Graves' ophthalmopathy. The sequencing sample was made of blood. This chain links TRBV5-1 with TRBJ2-2; the D gene is possibly TRBD1 (6 bases). The CDR3 spells CASSLDQGRNTGELFF. For the CDR3, the DNA is TGCGCCAGCAGCTTGGATCAGGGGAGGAACACCGGGGAGCTGTTTTTT.